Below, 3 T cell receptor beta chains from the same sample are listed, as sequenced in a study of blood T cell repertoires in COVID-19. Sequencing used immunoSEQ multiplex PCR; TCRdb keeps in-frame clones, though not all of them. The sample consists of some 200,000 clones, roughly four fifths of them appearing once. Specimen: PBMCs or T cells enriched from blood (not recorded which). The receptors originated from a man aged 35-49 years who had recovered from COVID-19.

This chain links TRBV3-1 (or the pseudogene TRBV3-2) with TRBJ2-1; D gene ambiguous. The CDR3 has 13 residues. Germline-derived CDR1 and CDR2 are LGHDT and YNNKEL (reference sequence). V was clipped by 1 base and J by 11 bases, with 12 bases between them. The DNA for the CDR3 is TGTGCCAGCAGCCAAGTTTCGCGCCACCAGCAGTTCTTC. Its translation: CASSQVSRHQQFF.

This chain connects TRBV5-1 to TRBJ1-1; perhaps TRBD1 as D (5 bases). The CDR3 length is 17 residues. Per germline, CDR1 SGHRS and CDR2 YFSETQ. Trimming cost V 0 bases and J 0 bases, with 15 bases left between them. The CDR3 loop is CASSLGDSAHLNTEAFF. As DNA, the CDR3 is TGCGCCAGCAGCTTGGGCGACAGCGCACATTTGAACACTGAAGCTTTCTTT.

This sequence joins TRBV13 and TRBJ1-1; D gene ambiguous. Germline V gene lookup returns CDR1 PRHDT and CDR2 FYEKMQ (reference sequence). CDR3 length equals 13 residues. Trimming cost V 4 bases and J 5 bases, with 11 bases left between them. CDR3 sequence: CASSSGVHTEAFF. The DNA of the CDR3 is TGTGCCAGCAGCTCCGGGGTACATACTGAAGCTTTCTTT.